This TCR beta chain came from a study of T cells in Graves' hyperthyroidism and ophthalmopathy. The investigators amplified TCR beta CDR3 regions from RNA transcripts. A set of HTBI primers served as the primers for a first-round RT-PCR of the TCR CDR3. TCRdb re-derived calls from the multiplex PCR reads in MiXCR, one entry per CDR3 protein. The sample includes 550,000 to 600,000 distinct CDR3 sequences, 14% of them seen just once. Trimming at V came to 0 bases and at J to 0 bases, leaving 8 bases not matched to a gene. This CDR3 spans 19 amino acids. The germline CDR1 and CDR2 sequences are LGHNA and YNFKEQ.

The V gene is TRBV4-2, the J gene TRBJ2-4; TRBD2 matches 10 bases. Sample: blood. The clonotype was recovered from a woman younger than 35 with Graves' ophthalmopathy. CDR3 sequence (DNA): TGTGCCAGCAGCCAAGAAAGGACTAGCGGATCAGGAGCCAAAAACATTCAGTACTTC. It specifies CASSQERTSGSGAKNIQYF.